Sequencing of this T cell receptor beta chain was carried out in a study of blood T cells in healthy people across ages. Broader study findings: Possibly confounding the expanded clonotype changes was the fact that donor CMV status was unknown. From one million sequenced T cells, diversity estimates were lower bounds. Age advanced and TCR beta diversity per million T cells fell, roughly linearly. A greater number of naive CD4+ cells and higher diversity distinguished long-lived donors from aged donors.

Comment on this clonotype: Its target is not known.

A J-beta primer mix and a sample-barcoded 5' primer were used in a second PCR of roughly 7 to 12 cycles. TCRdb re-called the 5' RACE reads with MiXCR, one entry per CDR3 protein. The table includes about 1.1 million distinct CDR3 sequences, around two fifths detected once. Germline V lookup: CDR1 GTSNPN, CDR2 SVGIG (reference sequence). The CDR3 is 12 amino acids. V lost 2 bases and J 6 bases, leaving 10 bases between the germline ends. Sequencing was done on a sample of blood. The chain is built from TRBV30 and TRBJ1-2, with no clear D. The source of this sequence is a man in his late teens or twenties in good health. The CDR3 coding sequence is TGTGCCTGGAGTATCCGACACAATGGCTACACCTTC. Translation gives CAWSIRHNGYTF.